This TCR beta chain stems from a study of blood T cell repertoires in COVID-19. Categorization into cohorts depended on clinical history that participants reported. TCRdb's table, derived via immunoSEQ multiplex PCR, lists solely in-frame clones and lacks some. The top ten hold around 5.8% of the sample, which has approximately 280,000 clones, around 90% seen once. The sequence was collected from a woman aged 40 to 50 who had recovered from COVID-19. Specimen: PBMCs or T cells enriched from blood (not recorded which).

CDR3 sequence reads: CASSFGGVNTGELFF. Here the CDR3 DNA reads TGTGCCAGCAGCTTTGGCGGAGTTAACACCGGGGAGCTGTTTTTT. J is TRBJ2-2 and V is TRBV7-3; no clear D. Trimming left V 3 bases short and J 2 bases short, with 10 bases between. Germline V CDR1 and CDR2: SGHTA, FQGTGA. This CDR3 has 15 residues.